A single sample gave rise to the 9 T cell receptor beta chains below, sequenced in a study of cytomegalovirus exposure and HLA in healthy donors. The PCR employed 60 Vbeta primers together with 13 Jbeta primers. Produced via immunoSEQ multiplex PCR; TCRdb's table is partial and in-frame only. This table has about 160,000 clones, under 75% appearing once. Sequencing was carried out using PBMCs. The receptors stem from a man aged 40-49 years in good health and CMV-seropositive.

CDR3: CASSAVGGETQYF. For the CDR3, the DNA is TGTGCCAGCAGTGCGGTAGGTGGAGAGACCCAGTACTTC. The chain combines TRBV6-6 with TRBJ2-5; D is unclear. The CDR3 is 13 amino acids. Trimming cost V 5 bases and J 4 bases, with 11 bases left between them. Germline CDR1 is MNHNY and CDR2 is SVGAGI (reference sequence).

Written as DNA, the CDR3 is TGTGCCAGCAGCGTAGGGAACAGGGAAGGGAATGAGCAGTTCTTC. It translates to CASSVGNREGNEQFF. The chain has TRBV9 and TRBJ2-1; possible D gene TRBD1, 6 bases. The CDR3 totals 15 residues. Germline CDR1 reads SGDLS; CDR2 reads YYNGEE. Trimming removed 0 bases at V and 7 bases at J, with 14 bases between.

V is TRBV5-6 and J is TRBJ2-4; D gene unclear. Germline CDR1 reads SGHDT; CDR2 reads YYEEEE. The V gene lost 0 bases and the J gene lost 0 bases, with 10 bases spanning the gap. The CDR3 runs 16 residues. The CDR3 loop is CASSLANGLAKNIQYF. In nucleotides, the CDR3 is TGTGCCAGCAGCTTGGCCAACGGTCTAGCCAAAAACATTCAGTACTTC.

The chain combines TRBV9 with TRBJ1-5, with 8 nucleotides matching TRBD1. This CDR3 has 13 amino acids. The J segment lost 7 bases and the V segment lost 7 bases, leaving 7 bases of the junction unmatched. CDR1 and CDR2 (germline): SGDLS, YYNGEE. CDR3: CASGQGARQPQHF. The CDR3 bases are TGTGCCAGCGGGCAGGGGGCAAGGCAGCCCCAGCATTTT.

In regard to this clone: Other DNA sequences from this sample encode an identical CDR3 as well. This chain joins TRBV9 and TRBJ2-1; D is undetermined. Germline values: CDR1 SGDLS, CDR2 YYNGEE. The V end was cut by 0 bases, the J end by 4 bases, with 5 bases between. The CDR3 covers 13 residues. This chain's CDR3 is CASSVGSYNEQFF. The CDR3 bases are TGTGCCAGCAGCGTAGGCAGTTACAATGAGCAGTTCTTC.

V usage is TRBV28 and J usage is TRBJ1-2; 8 bases line up with TRBD1. The CDR3 is 13 residues long. Losses at the gene ends were 5 bases for V and 8 bases for J; bases not matched to a gene: 7. In germline, CDR1 is MDHEN, CDR2 SYDVKM. CDR3 nucleotide sequence: TGTGCCAGCAGTGCCCCGACAGGGGTCGGCTACACCTTC. It translates to CASSAPTGVGYTF.

The V gene is TRBV7-8, the J gene TRBJ2-3, with D possibly matching TRBD1 (6 bases). Germline V gives CDR1 SGHVS, CDR2 FQNEAQ. V was shortened by 5 bases and J by 4 bases, with 10 bases between the two germline ends. The CDR3 runs to 13 residues. CDR3: CASSTQGPDTQYF. For the CDR3, the DNA is TGTGCCAGCAGCACACAGGGCCCAGATACGCAGTATTTT. The full variable domain, completed using reference TRBV7-8 and TRBJ2-3, is GAGVSQSPRYKVAKRGQDVALRCDPISGHVSLFWYQQALGQGPEFLTYFQNEAQLDKSGLPSDRFFAERPEGSVSTLKIQRTQQEDSAVYLCASSTQGPDTQYFGPGTRLTVL.

Comments on this clone: Relative to the germline gene, one junction end is altered; a read error may explain this. The chain is built from TRBV5-1 and TRBJ2-7; TRBD2 matches at 7 bases. The length of the CDR3 is 14 residues. Germline V CDR1 and CDR2: SGHRS, YFSETQ. CDR3: CASCFTGGSYEQYF. DNA for the CDR3: TGCGCCAGCTGCTTCACGGGGGGCTCCTACGAGCAGTACTTC. The variable domain in full, with the rest retrieved from reference TRBV5-1 and TRBJ2-7, is KAGVTQTPRYLIKTRGQQVTLSCSPISGHRSVSWYQQTPGQGLQFLFEYFSETQRNKGNFPGRFSGRQFSNSRSEMNVSTLELGDSALYLCASCFTGGSYEQYFGPGTRLTVT.

Notes on this clone: Other DNA sequences from this sample encode an identical CDR3 as well. The chain links TRBV9 to TRBJ1-5; D uncertain. V gave up 0 bases and J gave up 4 bases, with 8 bases separating them. Germline-derived CDR1 and CDR2 are SGDLS and YYNGEE. The CDR3 sequence is 14 residues long. Here the CDR3 DNA reads TGTGCCAGCAGCGTAGAGGGAGGTAATCAGCCCCAGCATTTT. This codes for CASSVEGGNQPQHF.